The entry that follows covers one T cell receptor beta chain sequence. The protocol was immunoSEQ multiplex PCR, while the TCRdb copy is restricted to in-frame clones and leaves out a portion. The sample includes about 300,000 clones, 70% to 90% of them seen just once. The source of the sample is a study of blood T cell repertoires in COVID-19. The germline V gene encodes CDR1 SGHRS and CDR2 YFSETQ. The V gene lost 3 bases and the J gene lost 1 base, with 7 bases spanning the gap. The CDR3 consists of 13 residues. Material for sequencing was peripheral blood. This receptor was obtained from a woman between 50 and 59 years old with COVID-19, enrolled during active disease. The genes are TRBV5-1 and TRBJ1-1, with a possible D match to TRBD1 (6 bases). CDR3 region: CASSSRGNTEAFF. For the CDR3, the DNA is TGCGCCAGCAGCTCCAGGGGGAACACTGAAGCTTTCTTT. Full variable domain (missing parts from reference TRBV5-1 and TRBJ1-1): KAGVTQTPRYLIKTRGQQVTLSCSPISGHRSVSWYQQTPGQGLQFLFEYFSETQRNKGNFPGRFSGRQFSNSRSEMNVSTLELGDSALYLCASSSRGNTEAFFGQGTRLTVV.